This T cell receptor (beta chain) was obtained from a study of long-term antiretroviral therapy in people with HIV. Runs used v3.0 of the immunoSEQ assay and were done at survey level. The data were produced by immunoSEQ multiplex PCR, yet TCRdb's version contains in-frame clones alone and is incomplete. The sample consists of roughly 16,000 clones, 70% to 90% of them appearing once. This clone appeared a single time. This CDR3 has 18 residues. The V and J ends lost 2 bases and 0 bases respectively, with 19 bases between them. The germline CDR1 and CDR2 sequences are MNHNS and SASEGT. DNA was extracted from approximately 1-10 million thawed cryopreserved PBMC.

The sample here was unsorted PBMCs, taken 0.3 years before starting antiretroviral therapy. The TCR sequence derives from a man aged 50-59 years with HIV. This sequence joins TRBV6-1 and TRBJ1-1, with D uncertain. As DNA, the CDR3 is TGTGCCAGCAGTGAATTCAAGAGGGTGATGTTCATGAACACTGAAGCTTTCTTT. It is translated as CASSEFKRVMFMNTEAFF.